The source of this T cell receptor beta chain is a study of metastatic and nonmetastatic thyroid tumors. TCRdb re-called the PCR reads with MiXCR. The table records around 7,100 clones, roughly 28% of them present only once. The CDR3 runs to 15 residues. CDR1 MGHRA and CDR2 YSYEKL come from the germline V gene. V lost 0 bases and J lost 11, with 18 bases in between. Each patient went into thyroid surgery without having received any treatment. The gene calls are TRBV4-1 and TRBJ2-3, with D maybe TRBD2 (5 bases). The clonotype was recovered from a female donor with papillary thyroid cancer or a benign thyroid nodule (not recorded which). Some clones in this sample may be carry-over from other donors' samples. The material sequenced was adjacent normal tissue. This CDR3 is CASSQEAAVAIGQYF. CDR3 in DNA: TGCGCCAGCAGCCAAGAGGCGGCCGTAGCGATCGGGCAGTATTTT.